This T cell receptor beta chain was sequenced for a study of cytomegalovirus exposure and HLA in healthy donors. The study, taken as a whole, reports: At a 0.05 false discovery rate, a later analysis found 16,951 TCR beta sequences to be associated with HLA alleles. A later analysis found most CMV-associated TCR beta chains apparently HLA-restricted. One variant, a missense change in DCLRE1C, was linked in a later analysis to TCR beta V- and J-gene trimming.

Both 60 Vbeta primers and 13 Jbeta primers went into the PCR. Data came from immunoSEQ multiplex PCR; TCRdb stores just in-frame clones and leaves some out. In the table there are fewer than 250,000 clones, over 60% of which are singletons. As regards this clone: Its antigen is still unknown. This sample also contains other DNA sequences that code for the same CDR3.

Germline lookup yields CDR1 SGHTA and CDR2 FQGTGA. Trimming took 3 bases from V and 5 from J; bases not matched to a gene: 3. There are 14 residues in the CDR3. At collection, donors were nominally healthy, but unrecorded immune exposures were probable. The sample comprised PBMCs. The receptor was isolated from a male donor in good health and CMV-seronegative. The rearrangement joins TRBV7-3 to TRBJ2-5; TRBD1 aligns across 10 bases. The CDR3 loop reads CASSLTGGGETQYF. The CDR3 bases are TGTGCCAGCAGCTTGACAGGGGGCGGGGAGACCCAGTACTTC. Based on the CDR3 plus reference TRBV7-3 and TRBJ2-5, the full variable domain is GAGVSQTPSNKVTEKGKYVELRCDPISGHTALYWYRQSLGQGPEFLIYFQGTGAADDSGLPNDRFFAVRPEGSVSTLKIQRTERGDSAVYLCASSLTGGGETQYFGPGTRLLVL.